This T cell receptor (beta chain) was obtained from a study of blood T cell repertoires in COVID-19. The wider study: The samples span acute and convalescent COVID-19 from the United States, Italy and Spain.

The J segment lost 3 bases and the V segment lost 7 bases, leaving 8 bases of the junction unmatched. This CDR3 has 15 residues. Germline V gene data show CDR1 as SNHLY and CDR2 as FYNNEI. Assay used: immunoSEQ multiplex PCR; TCRdb lists only in-frame clones, some missing. The sample shows about 44,000 clones, about 80% of them seen only once. The specimen sequenced was peripheral blood. The chain couples TRBV2 to TRBJ2-7; 11 bases agree with TRBD2. The TCR comes from a human donor in a cohort sampled during active COVID-19. The chain's CDR3 is CASISGGANSYEQYF. The DNA for the CDR3 is TGTGCCAGCATTAGCGGGGGGGCCAATAGCTACGAGCAGTACTTC.